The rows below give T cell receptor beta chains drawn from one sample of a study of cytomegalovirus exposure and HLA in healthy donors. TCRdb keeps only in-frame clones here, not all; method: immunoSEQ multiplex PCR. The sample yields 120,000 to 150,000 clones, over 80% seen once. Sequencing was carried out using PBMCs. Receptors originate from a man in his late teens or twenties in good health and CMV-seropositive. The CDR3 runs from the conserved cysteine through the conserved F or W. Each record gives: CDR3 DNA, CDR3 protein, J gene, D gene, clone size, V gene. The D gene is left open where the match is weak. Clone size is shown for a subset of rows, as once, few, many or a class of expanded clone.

CDR3 DNA: TGTGCTAGCTCGACAGGCTCTGGAAACACCATATATTTT; CDR3 protein: CASSTGSGNTIYF; J gene: TRBJ1-3; D gene: NA; clone size: NA; V gene: TRBV7-7
CDR3 DNA: TGTGCCAGCTCACCACCGGACAACAATGAGCAGTTCTTC; CDR3 protein: CASSPPDNNEQFF; J gene: TRBJ2-1; D gene: NA; clone size: once; V gene: TRBV18
CDR3 DNA: TGTGCCAGCAGCTTGGAAAAGGGGGCGGATGGCTACACCTTC; CDR3 protein: CASSLEKGADGYTF; J gene: TRBJ1-2; D gene: TRBD1; clone size: NA; V gene: TRBV5-4
CDR3 DNA: TGTGCCAGCAGTGCTAGTCCCACTCAACTGAACAATGAGCAGTTCTTC; CDR3 protein: CASSASPTQLNNEQFF; J gene: TRBJ2-1; D gene: NA; clone size: NA; V gene: TRBV6-1
CDR3 DNA: TGCGCCAGCAGCCAAGATCTGAGCGGGAGGAGTAATGAGCAGTTCTTC; CDR3 protein: CASSQDLSGRSNEQFF; J gene: TRBJ2-1; D gene: TRBD2; clone size: NA; V gene: TRBV4-1
CDR3 DNA: TGTGCCAGCAGGGGGACTGGAGCTGAAGCTTTCTTT; CDR3 protein: CASRGTGAEAFF; J gene: TRBJ1-1; D gene: NA; clone size: NA; V gene: TRBV6-1
CDR3 DNA: TGTGCCAGCAGCCAAGCAGGGTTTTCTAGTCCCTTCCCCTTC; CDR3 protein: CASSQAGFSSPFPF; J gene: TRBJ2-7; D gene: NA; clone size: once; V gene: TRBV7-2
CDR3 DNA: TGCGCCAGCAGCCCTTCCAATTTAGCGGGTAACAATGAGCAGTTCTTC; CDR3 protein: CASSPSNLAGNNEQFF; J gene: TRBJ2-1; D gene: TRBD2; clone size: once; V gene: TRBV4-1
CDR3 DNA: TGTGCCAGCTCCCTACGAGTAGAAGATACGCAGTATTTT; CDR3 protein: CASSLRVEDTQYF; J gene: TRBJ2-3; D gene: NA; clone size: NA; V gene: TRBV18
CDR3 DNA: TGCGCCAGCAGCCAAGTCGAGGGACTAGCGGCTTCCCGGCACAATGAGCAGTTCTTC; CDR3 protein: CASSQVEGLAASRHNEQFF; J gene: TRBJ2-1; D gene: TRBD2; clone size: NA; V gene: TRBV4-1
CDR3 DNA: TGTGCCAGCAGTACGACAGGGACGGGCTCCTACGAGCAGTACTTC; CDR3 protein: CASSTTGTGSYEQYF; J gene: TRBJ2-7; D gene: TRBD1; clone size: NA; V gene: TRBV6-5
CDR3 DNA: TGTGCCAGCAGTCCGGGGACAGTGTCACCCCTCCACTTT; CDR3 protein: CASSPGTVSPLHF; J gene: TRBJ1-6; D gene: TRBD1; clone size: NA; V gene: TRBV28
CDR3 DNA: TGTGCCAGCAGCGCTAGGGGCAGGGGGAGGAATCAGCCCCAGCATTTT; CDR3 protein: CASSARGRGRNQPQHF; J gene: TRBJ1-5; D gene: TRBD1; clone size: once; V gene: TRBV9
CDR3 DNA: TGCACCAGCAGACCCCCGACTAGTAGCAATGAGCAGTTCTTC; CDR3 protein: CTSRPPTSSNEQFF; J gene: TRBJ2-1; D gene: NA; clone size: NA; V gene: TRBV1
CDR3 DNA: TGTGCCAGCAGTGGGGCTCTCGGGACAGTAACTTTCTTT; CDR3 protein: CASSGALGTVTFF; J gene: TRBJ1-1; D gene: TRBD1; clone size: NA; V gene: TRBV25-1
CDR3 DNA: TGTGCCAGCAGTGGAGAGGTGAGAAGTGGCGGGGAGCTGTTTTTT; CDR3 protein: CASSGEVRSGGELFF; J gene: TRBJ2-2; D gene: NA; clone size: NA; V gene: TRBV6-7
CDR3 DNA: TGTGCCAGCAGTGCAGACAGGGGAGTTAACACTGAAGCTTTCTTT; CDR3 protein: CASSADRGVNTEAFF; J gene: TRBJ1-1; D gene: TRBD1; clone size: NA; V gene: TRBV2
CDR3 DNA: TGCGCCAGCAGCTTGACAGACCCGAAAGCAGATACGCAGTATTTT; CDR3 protein: CASSLTDPKADTQYF; J gene: TRBJ2-3; D gene: NA; clone size: NA; V gene: TRBV5-1